The source of this TCR beta chain is a study of low-dose radiotherapy and immunotherapy resistance in tumors. About the research overall: The fractionation for Cohort 1 was 0.5 Gy per fraction every 2 weeks, totaling 6.5 Gy.

This clonotype appeared many times. First-strand cDNA relied on TRAV- and TRBV-specific primers spanning alpha and beta chains. TCR amplification used around 19 PCR cycles, a constant-region primer and a V-primer adapter. TCRdb re-analysed the reads in MiXCR, keeping a single row per CDR3 protein. Found here are tens of thousands of distinct CDR3 sequences, approximately 20% of them singletons; the top ten hold around 6.3%. Time point of the sample: before trial treatment. Eligibility criteria specified advanced solid malignancies devoid of tumor-infiltrating lymphocytes. The CDR3 totals 15 residues. Germline lookup yields CDR1 SGHRS and CDR2 YFSETQ. Trimming removed 2 bases from V and 2 bases from J, with 10 bases in between.

The TCR originated in a male donor with prostate cancer. The specimen was PBMCs, collected before treatment. V is TRBV5-1 and J is TRBJ2-2, with D unresolved. The CDR3 DNA sequence: TGCGCCAGCAGCTTTGGGTTTAGCAACACCGGGGAGCTGTTTTTT. This encodes CASSFGFSNTGELFF.